Detailed here is one T cell receptor beta chain. Its antigen is undetermined. This specimen comes from a study of T cell clonotyping in hematopoietic cell transplantation. Only in-frame clones appear in the TCRdb table, and some are missing; sequencing was by immunoSEQ multiplex PCR. The sample contains 15,000 to 20,000 clones, around 88% of which appear only once. Time point: recipient sample about 28 days before transplant, after cytoreduction. Whole-study results and caveats: Recipient TCR diversity dropped after transplant; expanded clonotypes rose from day 30 to 180.

The sequence came from a middle-aged man with acute myeloid leukemia. Some clones in this sample may be carry-over from other donors' samples. This specimen was peripheral blood mononuclear cells, taken before stem cell transplant.

The CDR3 reads CASSSDLGDTQYF. CDR3 DNA sequence: TGTGCCAGCAGCTCCGACCTGGGGGATACGCAGTATTTT. The gene calls are TRBV7-6 and TRBJ2-3; D ambiguous. V dropped 4 bases and J dropped 6 bases, with 11 bases sitting between them. The CDR3 length is 13 residues. From germline, CDR1 is SGHVS and CDR2 FNYEAQ.